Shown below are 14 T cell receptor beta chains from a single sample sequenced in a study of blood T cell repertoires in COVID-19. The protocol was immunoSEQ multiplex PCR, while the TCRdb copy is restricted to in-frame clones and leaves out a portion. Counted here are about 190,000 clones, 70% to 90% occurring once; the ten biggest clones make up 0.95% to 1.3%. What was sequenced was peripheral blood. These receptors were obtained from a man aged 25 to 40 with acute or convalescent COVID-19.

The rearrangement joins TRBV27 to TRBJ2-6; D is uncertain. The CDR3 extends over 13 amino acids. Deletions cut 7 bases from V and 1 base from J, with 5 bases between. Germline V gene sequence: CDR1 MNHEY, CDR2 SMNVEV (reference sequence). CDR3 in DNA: TGTGCCAGCACCCTGTCTGGGGCCAACGTCCTGACTTTC. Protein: CASTLSGANVLTF.

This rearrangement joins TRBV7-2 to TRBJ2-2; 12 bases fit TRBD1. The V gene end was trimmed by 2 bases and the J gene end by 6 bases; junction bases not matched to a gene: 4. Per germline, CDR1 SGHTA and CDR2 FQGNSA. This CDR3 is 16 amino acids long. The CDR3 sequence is CASSLIGTGGAGELFF. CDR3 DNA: TGTGCCAGCAGCTTAATCGGGACAGGGGGCGCCGGGGAGCTGTTTTTT.

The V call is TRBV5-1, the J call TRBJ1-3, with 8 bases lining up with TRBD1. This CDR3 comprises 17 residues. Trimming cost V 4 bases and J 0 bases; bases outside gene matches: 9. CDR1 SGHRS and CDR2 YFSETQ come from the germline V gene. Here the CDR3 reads CASSPETGESSGNTIYF. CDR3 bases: TGCGCCAGCAGCCCGGAGACAGGGGAGAGCTCTGGAAACACCATATATTTT.

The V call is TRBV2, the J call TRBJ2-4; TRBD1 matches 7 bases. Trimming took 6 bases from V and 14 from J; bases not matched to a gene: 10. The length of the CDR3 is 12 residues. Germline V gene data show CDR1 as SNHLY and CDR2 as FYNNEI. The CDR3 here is CASRDGTEKKYF. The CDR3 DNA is TGTGCCAGCAGGGACGGGACAGAGAAAAAGTACTTC.

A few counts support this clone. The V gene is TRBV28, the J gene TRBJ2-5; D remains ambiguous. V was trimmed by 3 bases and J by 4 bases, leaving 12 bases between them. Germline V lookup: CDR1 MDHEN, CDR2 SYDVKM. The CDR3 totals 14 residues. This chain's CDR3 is CASSLASRPETQYF. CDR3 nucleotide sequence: TGTGCCAGCAGTTTGGCATCGCGGCCAGAGACCCAGTACTTC.

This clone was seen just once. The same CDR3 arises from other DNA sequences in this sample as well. Here the CDR3 reads CASSPSGSSYNEQFF. The CDR3 DNA sequence: TGTGCCAGCAGCCCTAGCGGCAGCTCCTACAATGAGCAGTTCTTC. This chain connects TRBV5-4 to TRBJ2-1; 7 nucleotides agree with TRBD2. Unmatched junction bases numbered 4, after V lost 4 bases and J lost 0 bases. There are 15 residues in the CDR3. CDR1 and CDR2 (germline): SGHNT, YYREEE (reference sequence).

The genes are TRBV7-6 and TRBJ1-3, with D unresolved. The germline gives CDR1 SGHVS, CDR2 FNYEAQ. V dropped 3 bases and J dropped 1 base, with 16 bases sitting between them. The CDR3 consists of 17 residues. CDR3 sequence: CASSFDSGGLSGNTIYF. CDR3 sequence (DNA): TGTGCCAGCAGCTTCGACTCAGGAGGCTTATCTGGAAACACCATATATTTT.

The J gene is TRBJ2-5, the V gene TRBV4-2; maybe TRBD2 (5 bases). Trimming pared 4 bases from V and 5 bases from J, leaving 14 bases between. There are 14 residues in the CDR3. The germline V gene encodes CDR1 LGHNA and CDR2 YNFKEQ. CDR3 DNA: TGTGCCAGCAGCCGGCAACTAGTTGGGGAGACCCAGTACTTC. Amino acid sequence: CASSRQLVGETQYF.

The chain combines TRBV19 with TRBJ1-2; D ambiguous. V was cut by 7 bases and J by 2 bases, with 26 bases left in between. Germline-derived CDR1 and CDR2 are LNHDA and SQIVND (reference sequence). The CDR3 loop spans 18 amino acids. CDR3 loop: CASTQRARTVVKNYGYTF. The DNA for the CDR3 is TGTGCCAGTACCCAGCGGGCGCGGACCGTAGTTAAAAACTATGGCTACACCTTC.

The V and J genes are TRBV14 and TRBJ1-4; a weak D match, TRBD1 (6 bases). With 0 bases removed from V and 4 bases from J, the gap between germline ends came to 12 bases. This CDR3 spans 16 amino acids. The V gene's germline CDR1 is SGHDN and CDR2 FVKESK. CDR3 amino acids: CASSQDPTGYNEKLFF. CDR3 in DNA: TGTGCCAGCAGCCAAGATCCTACAGGGTATAATGAAAAACTGTTTTTT.

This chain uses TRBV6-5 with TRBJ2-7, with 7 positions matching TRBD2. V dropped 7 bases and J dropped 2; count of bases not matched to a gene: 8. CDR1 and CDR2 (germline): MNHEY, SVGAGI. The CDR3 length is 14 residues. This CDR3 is CASMWGGSPYEQYF. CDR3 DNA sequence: TGTGCCAGCATGTGGGGGGGAAGCCCCTACGAGCAGTACTTC.

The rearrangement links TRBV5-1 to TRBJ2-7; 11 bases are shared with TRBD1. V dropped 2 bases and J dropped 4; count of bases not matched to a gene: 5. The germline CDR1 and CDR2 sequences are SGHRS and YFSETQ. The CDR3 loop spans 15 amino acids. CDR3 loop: CASSLRTGGIYEQYF. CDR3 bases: TGCGCCAGCAGCTTACGGACAGGGGGCATTTACGAGCAGTACTTC.

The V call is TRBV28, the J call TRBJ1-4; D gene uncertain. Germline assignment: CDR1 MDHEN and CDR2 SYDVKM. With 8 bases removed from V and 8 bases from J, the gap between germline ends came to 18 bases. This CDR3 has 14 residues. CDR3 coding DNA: TGTGCCAGCGTTCGGCAGACCTCGGGGGAAAAACTGTTTTTT. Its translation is CASVRQTSGEKLFF.

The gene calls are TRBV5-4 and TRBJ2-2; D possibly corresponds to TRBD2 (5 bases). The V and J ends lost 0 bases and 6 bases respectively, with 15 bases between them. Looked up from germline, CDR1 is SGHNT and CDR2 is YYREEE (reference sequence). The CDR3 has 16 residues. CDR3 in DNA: TGTGCCAGCAGCTTGGTTAACCCCCTCGGGGCCGGGGAGCTGTTTTTT. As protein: CASSLVNPLGAGELFF.